This TCR beta chain was sequenced in a study of cytomegalovirus exposure and HLA in healthy donors. In its sample, this clone was seen a few times. Its antigen is undetermined. Study findings and constraints: In a later analysis, HLA-associated beta chains showed higher expansion and lower generation probabilities than comparable chains. Productive rates of about 87% or about 30% were seen for most TCR beta V segments in an earlier analysis.

The J segment lost 8 bases and the V segment lost 0 bases, leaving 8 bases of the junction unmatched. Germline lookup yields CDR1 GTSNPN and CDR2 SVGIG (reference sequence). This CDR3 region has 15 residues. 60 Vbeta and 13 Jbeta primers were used in PCR. Original processing methods: There were about 80 million unique TCR beta chains by a later count, and approximately 10 million of them were shared. TCRdb keeps only in-frame clones here, not all; method: immunoSEQ multiplex PCR. The DNA gave D and trimming, while V, J and clone size come from that table. The sample holds about 150,000 clones, 76% seen once.

Sequenced input: PBMCs. The clonotype originates from a male donor in good health and CMV-seronegative. The chain carries TRBV30 and TRBJ2-7; 12 bases match TRBD2. The CDR3 loop reads CAWSVGTSGPPKQYF. The CDR3 region has the DNA TGTGCCTGGAGTGTGGGGACTAGCGGGCCACCGAAGCAGTACTTC.